The 30 T cell receptor beta chains below come from one sample, sequenced in a study of cytomegalovirus exposure and HLA in healthy donors. Vbeta (60) and Jbeta (13) primers were used in the PCR. Sequencing used immunoSEQ multiplex PCR; TCRdb keeps in-frame clones, though not all of them. Counted here are 110,000 or so clones, roughly 67% occurring once; the ten biggest clones make up 8% to 10%. Sequencing used PBMCs. The receptors were sampled from a man aged 18 to 29 in good health and CMV-seropositive.

This chain joins TRBV7-9 and TRBJ2-4, with D possibly matching TRBD1 (5 bases). CDR3 size: 17 residues. V was cut by 2 bases and J by 0 bases, with 14 bases left in between. Germline V CDR1 and CDR2: SEHNR, FQNEAQ (reference sequence). CDR3 in DNA: TGTGCCAGCAGCTTATCAGCAGGGCCGCTAGCCAAAAACATTCAGTACTTC. This sequence encodes CASSLSAGPLAKNIQYF.

This chain joins TRBV5-1 and TRBJ2-1, with 12 bases identical to TRBD2. This CDR3 comprises 14 residues. Germline trimming cut 5 bases from V and 4 bases from J; bases unmatched to any gene: 1. Germline values: CDR1 SGHRS, CDR2 YFSETQ. Here the CDR3 reads CASRGTSGYNEQFF. CDR3 nucleotides: TGCGCCAGCAGAGGGACTAGCGGGTACAATGAGCAGTTCTTC.

This clone was found a few times. J is TRBJ2-7 and V is TRBV18; 9 bases match TRBD1. The CDR3 totals 12 residues. V lost 5 bases, J lost 7 bases, and 3 bases stayed unmatched. Germline V gives CDR1 KGHSH, CDR2 LQKENI. The CDR3 DNA reads as TGTGCCAGCTCAGGACAGGGGACTGAGCAGTACGTC. It yields the protein CASSGQGTEQYV.

There are a few counts of this clone. The chain uses TRBV27 and TRBJ2-2, with TRBD1 matching over 9 bases. Germline CDR1 MNHEY, CDR2 SMNVEV (reference sequence). The CDR3 is made up of 17 amino acids. The V gene end was trimmed by 4 bases and the J gene end by 1 base; junction bases not matched to a gene: 7. The CDR3 region has the DNA TGTGCCAGCAGTTCCCACAGGGGGCGAGGGAACACCGGGGAGCTGTTTTTT. Translating gives CASSSHRGRGNTGELFF.

In this sample, this clone turned up a few times. The chain links TRBV6-1 to TRBJ1-2; D gene uncertain. V was trimmed by 7 bases and J by 6 bases, leaving 18 bases between them. The V gene's germline CDR1 is MNHNS and CDR2 SASEGT. The CDR3 runs to 14 residues. The CDR3: CASTGKGYTNGYTF. CDR3 coding DNA: TGTGCCAGCACGGGGAAGGGATATACGAATGGCTACACCTTC.

The rearrangement uses TRBV27 and TRBJ1-3; D may be TRBD1 (6 bases). This CDR3 contains 15 residues. In germline, CDR1 is MNHEY, CDR2 SMNVEV (reference sequence). Trimming shortened V by 3 bases and J by 2 bases, and 11 bases separated the two germline ends. CDR3 DNA: TGTGCCAGCAGTTTCTCAGGGGCCACTGGAAACACCATATATTTT. Its translation is CASSFSGATGNTIYF.

The chain links TRBV25-1 to TRBJ1-2; a possible D gene is TRBD1 (5 bases). Germline CDR1 reads MGHDK; CDR2 reads SYGVNS. This CDR3 region has 13 residues. V lost 3 bases and J lost 3, with 8 bases in between. CDR3 in DNA: TGTGCCAGCAGTGACCGGGACTACTATGGCTACACCTTC. Protein: CASSDRDYYGYTF.

The chain recombines TRBV5-6 with TRBJ2-7, with D possibly being TRBD1 (6 bases). V lost 1 base, J lost 3 bases, and 23 bases lay in between. This CDR3 has 18 amino acids. The germline V gene encodes CDR1 SGHDT and CDR2 YYEEEE. In nucleotides, the CDR3 is TGTGCCAGCAGCTTGCAAACAGGGAACGTTAAGAGGGGCTACGAGCAGTACGTC. Amino acid sequence: CASSLQTGNVKRGYEQYV.

The chain uses TRBV14 and TRBJ2-3; TRBD2 matches 13 bases. The CDR3 is 19 residues long. V trimming: 4 bases; J trimming: 2 bases; junction bases outside the gene matches: 12. The germline gives CDR1 SGHDN, CDR2 FVKESK. The CDR3 DNA follows: TGTGCCAGCAGCCTACTAACTGGACTAGCGGGAGCAACCACAGATACGCAGTATTTT. Translating it yields CASSLLTGLAGATTDTQYF.

This rearrangement joins TRBV14 to TRBJ2-1, with D tentatively TRBD1 (5 bases). Trimming pared 0 bases from V and 12 bases from J, leaving 12 bases between. CDR3 length: 13 amino acids. From germline, CDR1 is SGHDN and CDR2 FVKESK. For the CDR3, the DNA is TGTGCCAGCAGCCAAGATGGGCGTAGGGGGCAGTTCTTC. Translation: CASSQDGRRGQFF.

This clone has just a few counts. The chain carries TRBV29-1 and TRBJ2-1; TRBD1 might be the D (6 bases). The germline V gene encodes CDR1 SQVTM and CDR2 ANQGSEA. The CDR3 is 14 residues long. The germline V and J ends were trimmed by 5 bases and 8 bases, with 19 bases remaining between them. The CDR3 reads CSVYTGLGHDEQFF. As DNA, the CDR3 is TGCAGCGTTTATACAGGGCTGGGCCATGATGAGCAGTTCTTC.

This clone turned up a few times. The CDR3 DNA reads as TGTGCCAGCAGCCCCTGGACAGGGAACAATCAGCCCCAGCATTTT. Residues: CASSPWTGNNQPQHF. This chain joins TRBV6-6 and TRBJ1-5, with 8 bases aligning to TRBD1. This CDR3 has 15 residues. The germline CDR1 and CDR2 sequences are MNHNY and SVGAGI (reference sequence). V dropped 6 bases and J dropped 3; count of bases not matched to a gene: 7.

V is TRBV6-5 and J is TRBJ2-6; 7 bases fit TRBD1. CDR3 length: 15 residues. The germline V gene has CDR1 MNHEY and CDR2 SVGAGI. With V trimmed by 7 bases and J by 4 bases, 7 bases remained unmatched. CDR3 in DNA: TGTGCCAGCACCCGACAGGGTTACGGGGCCAACGTCCTGACTTTC. Encoded protein: CASTRQGYGANVLTF.

The rearrangement uses TRBV27 and TRBJ2-2; D is unresolved. V was shortened by 7 bases and J by 0 bases, with 6 bases between the two germline ends. Germline CDR1 MNHEY, CDR2 SMNVEV (reference sequence). There are 13 residues in the CDR3. The CDR3, as DNA: TGTGCCAGCAAGAAGCCGAACACCGGGGAGCTGTTTTTT. It yields the protein CASKKPNTGELFF.

This clone was detected ten times or more. The genes are TRBV6-4 and TRBJ2-1, with 7 bases matching TRBD2. The trim removed 0 bases at V and 3 bases at J, leaving 5 bases unmatched. There are 16 residues in the CDR3. Germline-derived CDR1 and CDR2 are MRHNA and SNTAGT. CDR3 nucleotide sequence: TGTGCCAGCAGTGACTCGGGGGGGTCTAACTACAATGAGCAGTTCTTC. Translating it yields CASSDSGGSNYNEQFF.

The chain couples TRBV4-1 to TRBJ1-2; TRBD1 aligns across 8 bases. Germline values: CDR1 MGHRA, CDR2 YSYEKL. Trimming took 1 base from V and 4 from J; bases not matched to a gene: 5. The CDR3 contains 15 residues. Here the CDR3 DNA reads TGCGCCAGCAGCCAAGGACAGGGGTTTACCTATGGCTACACCTTC. Protein: CASSQGQGFTYGYTF.

This clone occurred a few times. This chain connects TRBV6-6 to TRBJ2-2; D ambiguous. Germline-derived CDR1 and CDR2 are MNHNY and SVGAGI (reference sequence). The CDR3 sequence is 14 residues long. Trimming stripped 0 bases from V and 4 bases from J, with 6 bases between. CDR3: CASSYSRSTGELFF. CDR3 DNA sequence: TGTGCCAGCAGTTACTCGAGGAGCACCGGGGAGCTGTTTTTT.

The CDR3 nucleotides are TGTGCCAGCAGTTTATCAGGGGGGTCGGAGACCCAGTACTTC. Its translation: CASSLSGGSETQYF. V usage is TRBV28 and J usage is TRBJ2-5, with D perhaps TRBD1 (7 bases). The CDR3 has 14 residues. With 1 base removed from V and 5 bases from J, the gap between germline ends came to 11 bases. Germline V CDR1 and CDR2: MDHEN, SYDVKM.

V is TRBV28 and J is TRBJ2-6; D is unresolved. CDR1 is MDHEN, CDR2 SYDVKM, per germline. The V end was cut by 2 bases, the J end by 4 bases, with 18 bases between. There are 18 residues in the CDR3. CDR3 coding DNA: TGTGCCAGCAGTTTACGGTTGCCTAAAAAGCCCGGGGCCAACGTCCTGACTTTC. Its translation is CASSLRLPKKPGANVLTF.

CDR3 sequence: CASSVDRGNTEAFF. CDR3 in DNA: TGCGCCAGCAGCGTTGACAGGGGGAACACTGAAGCTTTCTTT. V gene TRBV5-1 combines with J gene TRBJ1-1, with 8 bases fitting TRBD1. V was clipped by 4 bases and J by 1 base; unmatched bases: 3. Germline lookup yields CDR1 SGHRS and CDR2 YFSETQ. This CDR3 region has 14 residues.

The sample holds a few counts of this clone. The V gene is TRBV14, the J gene TRBJ1-1, with 8 positions matching TRBD1. There are 17 residues in the CDR3. J gave up 4 bases and V 2 bases, and 12 bases lay outside the gene matches. Germline assignment: CDR1 SGHDN and CDR2 FVKESK. The CDR3 DNA reads TGTGCCAGCAGCCAATTGCGTCCAGGGGGCGCGGGCACTGAAGCTTTCTTT. Translating gives CASSQLRPGGAGTEAFF.

V usage is TRBV4-2 and J usage is TRBJ2-5; 8 bases fit TRBD1. CDR3 length equals 16 residues. The V gene's germline CDR1 is LGHNA and CDR2 YNFKEQ. Trimming at V came to 0 bases and at J to 9 bases, leaving 12 bases not matched to a gene. CDR3 in amino acids: CASSQDQGQVGWAQYF. CDR3 coding DNA: TGTGCCAGCAGCCAAGATCAGGGACAGGTTGGCTGGGCCCAGTACTTC.

The chain combines TRBV15 with TRBJ2-4; TRBD1 agrees at 8 bases. This CDR3 is built from 15 residues. Trimming cost V 3 bases and J 3 bases; bases outside gene matches: 4. The germline gives CDR1 LNHNV, CDR2 YYDKDF (reference sequence). CDR3 sequence reads: CATSRRTGNKNIQYF. The CDR3 DNA sequence: TGTGCCACCAGCAGGAGGACAGGGAACAAAAACATTCAGTACTTC.

The chain couples TRBV19 to TRBJ1-5; 10 bases line up with TRBD1. The V and J ends lost 4 bases and 7 bases, in that order; junction bases with no gene match: 4. CDR3 length: 14 amino acids. Germline loops: CDR1 LNHDA, CDR2 SQIVND (reference sequence). CDR3 sequence reads: CASSTTGGVQPQHF. The CDR3 DNA sequence: TGTGCCAGTAGTACGACAGGGGGCGTCCAGCCCCAGCATTTT.

CDR3 amino acids: CAIKNRENIQYF. For the CDR3, the DNA is TGTGCCATCAAGAACAGGGAAAACATTCAGTACTTC. V usage is TRBV10-3 and J usage is TRBJ2-4; TRBD1 is a possible D gene (6 bases). Germline CDR1 is ENHRY and CDR2 is SYGVKD. V gave up 7 bases and J gave up 5 bases, with 9 bases separating them. The CDR3 sequence is 12 residues long.

J is TRBJ2-5 and V is TRBV10-2, with D maybe TRBD2 (6 bases). The CDR3 is 16 residues long. V was shortened by 1 base and J by 2 bases, with 14 bases between the two germline ends. From germline, CDR1 is WSHSY and CDR2 SAAADI. DNA for the CDR3: TGCGCCAGCAGTGAGTTCGCGCGTCTAGCGCAAGAGACCCAGTACTTC. The encoded protein is CASSEFARLAQETQYF.

This rearrangement joins TRBV6-5 to TRBJ1-1; TRBD1 aligns across 7 bases. The V gene end was trimmed by 5 bases and the J gene end by 11 bases; junction bases not matched to a gene: 5. CDR1 and CDR2 (germline): MNHEY, SVGAGI. This CDR3 is 11 amino acids long. CDR3 DNA sequence: TGTGCCAGCAGTAAACAGGGGAGTGCTTTCTTT. Translation gives CASSKQGSAFF.

This clone was detected once. This rearrangement joins TRBV5-8 to TRBJ1-2; D is uncertain. CDR1 is SGHTS, CDR2 YDEGEE, per germline. The CDR3 contains 12 residues. Trimming pared 4 bases from V and 8 bases from J, leaving 12 bases between. The CDR3 reads CASSRARLGYTF. The CDR3 DNA reads TGTGCCAGCAGCCGTGCCCGACTGGGCTACACCTTC.

The gene calls are TRBV28 and TRBJ1-3; D is undetermined. Trimming took off 1 base at V and 0 bases at J, with 10 bases between the two ends. The CDR3 loop spans 16 amino acids. Germline CDR1 reads MDHEN; CDR2 reads SYDVKM. CDR3 DNA sequence: TGTGCCAGCAGTTTATCCCAGGCCTACTCTGGAAACACCATATATTTT. This codes for CASSLSQAYSGNTIYF.

This clone was picked up one time. The rearrangement joins TRBV6-5 to TRBJ1-1; 7 nucleotides align to TRBD1. The V segment lost 6 bases and the J segment 11 bases; nucleotides outside the gene matches: 6. The CDR3 extends over 11 amino acids. CDR1 and CDR2 (germline): MNHEY, SVGAGI. The CDR3 nucleotides read TGTGCCAGCAGCCGGGACAGTATCGCTTTCTTT. This translates into CASSRDSIAFF.